This T cell receptor beta chain emerged from a study of cytomegalovirus exposure and HLA in healthy donors. Study-level results: Within a later analysis, the majority of CMV-associated TCR beta chains appeared HLA-restricted. Association with HLA alleles at 0.05 false discovery rate was found for 15,000 or so TCR beta sequences in a later analysis. The dataset shows that most TCR sequences were rare, while some public TCRs occurred in many donors.

Both 60 Vbeta primers and 13 Jbeta primers went into the PCR. The repertoire was sequenced with immunoSEQ multiplex PCR; TCRdb's copy has only in-frame clones and lacks some. The sample has roughly 80,000 clones; about four fifths are singletons. As to this clone: Its antigen remains unknown.

The CDR3 is made up of 15 amino acids. V shed 5 bases, J shed 2 bases, and the junction held 5 bases outside the gene matches. Germline values: CDR1 MNHEY, CDR2 SVGAGI. The chain has TRBV6-5 and TRBJ2-5; 10 bases are a match to TRBD2. The source of this sequence is a woman in her twenties or thirties in good health and CMV-seronegative. Sequenced input: PBMCs. The CDR3 DNA is TGTGCCAGCAGTCCCCTAGCGGGAGCGCAAGAGACCCAGTACTTC. The encoded protein is CASSPLAGAQETQYF.